These 12 T cell receptor beta chains originate from one sample sequenced in a study of cytomegalovirus exposure and HLA in healthy donors. Primers for the PCR totalled 60 Vbeta and 13 Jbeta. Libraries were prepared by immunoSEQ multiplex PCR; TCRdb keeps only in-frame clonotypes and omits some of them. Of some 200,000 clones listed, around 64% are singletons. The sequenced sample consisted of PBMCs. The receptors here all came from a man in his forties or fifties in good health and CMV-seropositive.

The gene calls are TRBV6-4 and TRBJ1-6; no clear D. The ends were cut back, 3 bases at V and 8 bases at J, with 14 bases in the middle. CDR3 length equals 15 residues. Looked up from germline, CDR1 is MRHNA and CDR2 is SNTAGT. CDR3 protein: CASSDMYRVDSPLHF. CDR3 DNA: TGTGCCAGCAGTGATATGTACAGAGTTGATTCACCCCTCCACTTT.

This clone was counted only a few times. This chain joins TRBV6-5 and TRBJ1-4, with TRBD1 matching over 10 bases. Germline lookup yields CDR1 MNHEY and CDR2 SVGAGI. J was trimmed by 10 bases and V by 6 bases; bases with no gene match: 11. This CDR3 region has 15 residues. The CDR3 nucleotides read TGTGCCAGCAGCTACGCCGGGACAGGGGTGGGAAAACTGTTTTTT. This translates into CASSYAGTGVGKLFF.

CDR3 nucleotides: TGCGCCAGCAGCGTGACAGGGGTTACTACCGGGGAGCTGTTTTTT. Translation gives CASSVTGVTTGELFF. V and J are TRBV5-1 and TRBJ2-2; 8 positions agree with TRBD1. V gave up 4 bases and J gave up 5 bases; unmatched junction bases: 7. The CDR3 has 15 amino acids. The germline V gene has CDR1 SGHRS and CDR2 YFSETQ.

The chain recombines TRBV11-1 with TRBJ2-5; TRBD2 aligns across 13 bases. The CDR3 runs 16 residues. J lost 5 bases, V lost 5 bases, and 8 bases had no gene match. Germline lookup yields CDR1 SGHAT and CDR2 FQDESV (reference sequence). The DNA for the CDR3 is TGTGCCAGCAGCGGTACTAGCGGGGGGGCCCGGGAGACCCAGTACTTC. This translates into CASSGTSGGARETQYF.

The chain combines TRBV2 with TRBJ2-3; D uncertain. V gave up 2 bases and J gave up 2 bases, with 14 bases separating them. This CDR3 contains 16 residues. Germline V CDR1 and CDR2: SNHLY, FYNNEI. Here the CDR3 reads CASSEIVGPTTDTQYF. The CDR3, as DNA: TGTGCCAGCAGTGAAATAGTGGGCCCTACCACAGATACGCAGTATTTT.

The V call is TRBV19, the J call TRBJ1-2; 11 bases fit TRBD1. The junction had 6 bases not matched to a gene; V was cut back by 2 bases and J by 7 bases. CDR3 length: 15 amino acids. CDR1 and CDR2 from the germline V gene are LNHDA and SQIVND (reference sequence). The CDR3 region has the DNA TGTGCCAGTAGTATAACCGGACAGGGGGCGTTTGGCTACACCTTC. Residues: CASSITGQGAFGYTF.

The chain carries TRBV21-1 and TRBJ1-6; the listed D gene, TRBD1, was not tested against the DNA. TRBV21-1 is deemed a pseudogene. The CDR3 spans 12 residues. The CDR3 region has the DNA TGTGCCGCTGCAGGGGGTAATTCACCCCTCCACTTT. Protein product: CAAAGGNSPLHF.

The V call is TRBV14, the J call TRBJ2-3; TRBD2 agrees at 8 bases. The CDR3 is made up of 15 amino acids. Germline CDR1 and CDR2: SGHDN and FVKESK. Trimming cost V 4 bases and J 2 bases; bases outside gene matches: 5. In DNA, the CDR3 is TGTGCCAGCAGCCTAATAGCGGGGCTCACAGATACGCAGTATTTT. Translating it yields CASSLIAGLTDTQYF.

This chain connects TRBV4-1 to TRBJ2-7, with D unresolved. The V gene lost 5 bases and the J gene lost 3 bases, with 14 bases spanning the gap. Germline V gene sequence: CDR1 MGHRA, CDR2 YSYEKL. This CDR3 has 14 amino acids. The CDR3: CASSGGPYFYEQYF. The DNA of the CDR3 is TGCGCCAGCAGCGGCGGCCCCTATTTCTACGAGCAGTACTTC.

This clone was observed once. The chain employs TRBV7-2 and TRBJ1-1; 7 bases are a match to TRBD1. Per germline, CDR1 SGHTA and CDR2 FQGNSA. The trim removed 2 bases at V and 6 bases at J, leaving 12 bases unmatched. There are 16 residues in the CDR3. The CDR3 protein is CASSLSTQGVRAEAFF. CDR3 in DNA: TGTGCCAGCAGCTTAAGTACGCAGGGGGTGAGGGCTGAAGCTTTCTTT.

The V and J genes are TRBV28 and TRBJ2-5; D possibly corresponds to TRBD1 (6 bases). Trimming pared 7 bases from V and 4 bases from J, leaving 16 bases between. Germline V lookup: CDR1 MDHEN, CDR2 SYDVKM. CDR3 length equals 14 residues. The chain's CDR3 is CASKRTASRETQYF. For the CDR3, the DNA is TGTGCCAGCAAGCGGACAGCCTCTCGAGAGACCCAGTACTTC.

This clone has a single count. The chain carries TRBV19 and TRBJ2-5, with D perhaps TRBD1 (6 bases). With 5 bases removed from V and 3 bases from J, the gap between germline ends came to 10 bases. CDR3 length equals 13 residues. Per germline, CDR1 LNHDA and CDR2 SQIVND (reference sequence). This chain's CDR3 is CASSSKGEETQYF. The CDR3 bases are TGTGCCAGTAGTTCCAAGGGGGAAGAGACCCAGTACTTC.